This T cell receptor beta chain was recorded in a study of regulatory T cells in long-lasting Graves disease. The TCR beta library used iRepertoire HTBI primers with Arm-PCR amplification of CDR3. MiXCR, run by TCRdb on the multiplex PCR reads, gives a single entry per CDR3 protein. This sample yields some 330,000 distinct CDR3 sequences, of which about 10% are seen a single time; approximately 20% belongs to the top ten. Unmatched junction bases numbered 9, after V lost 0 bases and J lost 8 bases. The CDR3 contains 16 residues. Germline CDR1 is SGHRS and CDR2 is YFSETQ. This clonotype has at least ten counts. Time point denoted: newly diagnosed GD, antithyroid drugs for less than 3 months. TCR sequences were obtained from RNA taken from PBMCs. This sample also appeared in a second study, on T cells in Graves' hyperthyroidism and ophthalmopathy.

V gene TRBV5-1 combines with J gene TRBJ2-1; 9 bases agree with TRBD2. The specimen comprised peripheral blood mononuclear cells (PBMCs), sampled at new diagnosis, from a patient treated with antithyroid drugs. The clonotype originates from a woman aged 18 to 35 with Graves disease. The CDR3 is CASSLVVSGGTDEQFF. CDR3 DNA sequence: TGCGCCAGCAGCTTGGTTGTTAGCGGGGGAACTGATGAGCAGTTCTTC.